This T cell receptor beta chain emerged from a study of identical twins. Findings and limits, study-wide: Zero-insertion findings could be partly confounded by invariant cells (MAIT and iNKT cells). Insertions were reduced in abundant cord blood beta clonotypes but not in memory repertoires.

Donors uniformly comprised healthy Caucasians. Carrying unique molecular identifiers, the cDNA also gained a universal primer site through template switching. TCRdb reprocessed the 5' RACE reads with MiXCR, giving one entry per CDR3 protein. Of fewer than 450,000 distinct CDR3 sequences in the sample, roughly 9% are singletons; the top ten hold roughly 8.7%. In germline, CDR1 is KGHDR, CDR2 SFDVKD. V gave up 4 bases and J gave up 12 bases, with 17 bases separating them. The CDR3 totals 13 residues. Concerning this clonotype: Its antigen is currently unknown.

The specimen was naive T cells sorted from blood. The chain links TRBV24-1 to TRBJ1-1, with D possibly being TRBD1 (5 bases). The clonotype was recovered from a woman aged 45-59 years in good health. The CDR3 loop is CATSDPGTAGTFF. CDR3 coding DNA: TGTGCCACCAGTGACCCCGGGACGGCTGGGACTTTCTTT.